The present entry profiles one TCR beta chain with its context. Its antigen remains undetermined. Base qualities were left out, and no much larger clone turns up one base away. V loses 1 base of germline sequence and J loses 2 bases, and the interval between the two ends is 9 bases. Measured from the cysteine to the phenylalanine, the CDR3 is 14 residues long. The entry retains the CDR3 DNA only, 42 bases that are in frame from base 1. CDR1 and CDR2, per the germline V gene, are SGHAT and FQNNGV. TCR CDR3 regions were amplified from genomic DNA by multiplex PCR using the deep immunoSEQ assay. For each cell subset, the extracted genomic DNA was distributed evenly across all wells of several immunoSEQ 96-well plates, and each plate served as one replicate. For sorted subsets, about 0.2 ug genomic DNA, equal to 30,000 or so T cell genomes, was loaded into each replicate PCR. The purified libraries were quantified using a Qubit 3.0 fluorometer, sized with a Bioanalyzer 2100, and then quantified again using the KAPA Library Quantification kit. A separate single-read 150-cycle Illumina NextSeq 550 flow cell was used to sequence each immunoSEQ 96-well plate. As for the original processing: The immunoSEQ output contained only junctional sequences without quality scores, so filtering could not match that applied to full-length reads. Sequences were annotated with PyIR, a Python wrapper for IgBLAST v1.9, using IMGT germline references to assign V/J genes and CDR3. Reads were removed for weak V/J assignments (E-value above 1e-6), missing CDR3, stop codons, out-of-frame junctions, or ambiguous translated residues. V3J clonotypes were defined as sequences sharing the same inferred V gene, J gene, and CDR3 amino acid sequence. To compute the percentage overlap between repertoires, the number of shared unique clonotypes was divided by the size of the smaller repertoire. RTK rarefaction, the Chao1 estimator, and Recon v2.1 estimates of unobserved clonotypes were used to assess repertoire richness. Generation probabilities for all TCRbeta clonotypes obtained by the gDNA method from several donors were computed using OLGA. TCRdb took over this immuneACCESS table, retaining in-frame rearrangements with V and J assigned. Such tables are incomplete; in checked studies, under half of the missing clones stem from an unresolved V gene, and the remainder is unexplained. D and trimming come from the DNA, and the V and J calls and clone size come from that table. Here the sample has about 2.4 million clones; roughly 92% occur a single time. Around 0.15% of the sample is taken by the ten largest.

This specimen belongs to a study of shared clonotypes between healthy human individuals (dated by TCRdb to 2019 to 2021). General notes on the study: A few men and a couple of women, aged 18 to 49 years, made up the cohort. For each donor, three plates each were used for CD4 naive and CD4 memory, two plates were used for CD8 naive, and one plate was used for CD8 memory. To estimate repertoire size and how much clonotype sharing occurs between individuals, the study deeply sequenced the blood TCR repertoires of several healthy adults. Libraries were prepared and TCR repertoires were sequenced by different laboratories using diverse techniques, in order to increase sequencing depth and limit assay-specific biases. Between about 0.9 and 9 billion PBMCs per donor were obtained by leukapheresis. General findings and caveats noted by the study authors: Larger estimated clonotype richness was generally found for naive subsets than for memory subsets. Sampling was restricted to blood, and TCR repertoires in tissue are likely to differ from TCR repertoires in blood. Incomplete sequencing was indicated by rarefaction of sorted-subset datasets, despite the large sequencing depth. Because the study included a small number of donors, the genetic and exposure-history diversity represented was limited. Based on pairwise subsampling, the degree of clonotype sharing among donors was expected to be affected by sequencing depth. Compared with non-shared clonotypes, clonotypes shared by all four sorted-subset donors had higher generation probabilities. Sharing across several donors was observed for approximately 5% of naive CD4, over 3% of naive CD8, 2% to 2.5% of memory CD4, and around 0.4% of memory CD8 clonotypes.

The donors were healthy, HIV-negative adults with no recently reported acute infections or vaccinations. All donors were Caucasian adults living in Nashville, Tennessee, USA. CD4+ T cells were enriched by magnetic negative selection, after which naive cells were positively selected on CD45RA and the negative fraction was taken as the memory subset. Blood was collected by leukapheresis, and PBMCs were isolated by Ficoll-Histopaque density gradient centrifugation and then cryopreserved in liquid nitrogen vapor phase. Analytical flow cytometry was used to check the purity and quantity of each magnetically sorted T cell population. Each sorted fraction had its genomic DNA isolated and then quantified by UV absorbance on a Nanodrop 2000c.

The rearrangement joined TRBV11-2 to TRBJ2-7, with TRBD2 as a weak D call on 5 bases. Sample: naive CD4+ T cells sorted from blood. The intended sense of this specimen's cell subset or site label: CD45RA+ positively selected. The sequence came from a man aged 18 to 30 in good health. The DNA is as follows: TGTGCCAGCAGCTTAGTACAGCGGACCTACGAGCAGTACTTC. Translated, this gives CASSLVQRTYEQYF.